The next 27 T cell receptor beta chains were all read from a single sample in a study of blood T cell repertoires in COVID-19. Only in-frame clones appear in the TCRdb table, and some are missing; sequencing was by immunoSEQ multiplex PCR. This sample yields over 150,000 clones, of which roughly 84% are seen a single time; roughly 7% belongs to the top ten. Sequencing was performed on PBMCs or T cells enriched from blood (not recorded which). The receptor source for this set is a woman aged 50 to 60 who had recovered from COVID-19.

In DNA, the CDR3 is TGTGCCAGCTCACCATATTCCGGGACAGGGGGCAACGAGCAGTTCTTC. Its translation: CASSPYSGTGGNEQFF. V gene TRBV18 combines with J gene TRBJ2-1, with TRBD1 identical over 12 bases. From germline, CDR1 is KGHSH and CDR2 LQKENI. The CDR3 contains 16 residues. J gave up 10 bases and V 2 bases, and 9 bases lay outside the gene matches.

This clone was found once. V and J are TRBV11-3 and TRBJ2-7; 8 nucleotides align to TRBD2. CDR3 length: 15 residues. Germline-derived CDR1 and CDR2 are SGHNT and YENEEA. Germline trimming cut 2 bases from V and 4 bases from J; bases unmatched to any gene: 7. CDR3 loop: CASSLRSGGGYEQYF. The CDR3 DNA reads TGTGCCAGCAGCTTAAGGTCCGGCGGGGGGTACGAGCAGTACTTC.

The chain links TRBV6-5 to TRBJ2-7; TRBD1 matches 7 bases. In germline, CDR1 is MNHEY, CDR2 SVGAGI. J gave up 3 bases and V 5 bases, and 7 bases lay outside the gene matches. The CDR3 loop spans 14 amino acids. The CDR3: CASSPPAGGYEQYF. Written as DNA, the CDR3 is TGTGCCAGCAGTCCTCCGGCAGGGGGCTACGAGCAGTACTTC.

The chain combines TRBV13 with TRBJ2-3; TRBD2 matches 16 bases. The CDR3 contains 17 residues. Losses at the gene ends were 5 bases for V and 6 bases for J; bases not matched to a gene: 8. Germline lookup yields CDR1 PRHDT and CDR2 FYEKMQ (reference sequence). The CDR3 reads CASSLGLAGGTMDTQYF. CDR3 DNA: TGTGCCAGCAGCCTGGGACTAGCGGGAGGGACCATGGATACGCAGTATTTT. Combining the CDR3 with reference TRBV13 and TRBJ2-3 gives the whole variable domain AAGVIQSPRHLIKEKRETATLKCYPIPRHDTVYWYQQGPGQDPQFLISFYEKMQSDKGSIPDRFSAQQFSDYHSELNMSSLELGDSALYFCASSLGLAGGTMDTQYFGPGTRLTVL.

The chain has TRBV24-1 and TRBJ2-2, with a tentative D call TRBD2 (6 bases). This CDR3 has 16 amino acids. Trimming took 3 bases from V and 1 from J, leaving 11 bases between them. Per the germline V gene, CDR1 is KGHDR and CDR2 is SFDVKD. In DNA, the CDR3 is TGTGCCACCAGTGATGGCGGGACGATGAACACCGGGGAGCTGTTTTTT. Its translation: CATSDGGTMNTGELFF.

The gene calls are TRBV9 and TRBJ2-7; 10 positions agree with TRBD2. V lost 0 bases to trimming and J lost 3 bases; unmatched junction nucleotides: 6. Looked up from germline, CDR1 is SGDLS and CDR2 is YYNGEE. This CDR3 is 16 amino acids long. This chain's CDR3 is CASSVGASGSNYEQYF. For the CDR3, the DNA is TGTGCCAGCAGCGTAGGGGCTAGCGGGAGTAACTACGAGCAGTACTTC.

This chain links TRBV6-1 with TRBJ2-7; D remains ambiguous. Trimming cost V 2 bases and J 0 bases, with 11 bases left between them. CDR3 length: 15 amino acids. CDR1 and CDR2 (germline): MNHNS, SASEGT. The CDR3 loop is CASSEQRQYSYEQYF. Here the CDR3 DNA reads TGTGCCAGCAGTGAACAGCGCCAGTACTCCTACGAGCAGTACTTC.

This rearrangement joins TRBV27 to TRBJ2-1; tentative D call: TRBD2 (6 bases). The CDR3 spans 16 residues. Germline V gene data show CDR1 as MNHEY and CDR2 as SMNVEV (reference sequence). Deletions cut 4 bases from V and 5 bases from J, with 18 bases between. CDR3 DNA sequence: TGTGCCAGCAGTTCCCCCAGGCTAGCGAACCACAATGAGCAGTTCTTC. Amino acids: CASSSPRLANHNEQFF.

The V call is TRBV19, the J call TRBJ1-2; D is perhaps TRBD1 (6 bases). Trimming shortened V by 1 base and J by 5 bases, and 17 bases separated the two germline ends. Germline V CDR1 and CDR2: LNHDA, SQIVND (reference sequence). This CDR3 has 16 amino acids. The CDR3 DNA reads as TGTGCCAGTAGTATAGTAGATTTGGACAGACTATATGGCTACACCTTC. This sequence encodes CASSIVDLDRLYGYTF.

V gene TRBV27 combines with J gene TRBJ2-7, with D unresolved. Germline V gene sequence: CDR1 MNHEY, CDR2 SMNVEV (reference sequence). The CDR3 extends over 17 amino acids. Trimming left V 4 bases short and J 2 bases short, with 21 bases between. This CDR3 reads CASSSPKSPRSTYEQYF. The CDR3 region has the DNA TGTGCCAGCAGTTCCCCGAAATCCCCTAGGTCTACCTACGAGCAGTACTTC.

The V gene is TRBV19, the J gene TRBJ1-5, with D hard to call. V was pared by 8 bases and J by 6 bases, with 17 bases between. The CDR3 runs 14 residues. Germline CDR1 LNHDA, CDR2 SQIVND (reference sequence). The CDR3 nucleotides read TGTGCCAGTGATGACACTGGCCCCCCTCAGCCCCAGCATTTT. Residues: CASDDTGPPQPQHF. The variable domain in full, with the rest retrieved from reference TRBV19 and TRBJ1-5, is DGGITQSPKYLFRKEGQNVTLSCEQNLNHDAMYWYRQDPGQGLRLIYYSQIVNDFQKGDIAEGYSVSREKKESFPLTVTSAQKNPTAFYLCASDDTGPPQPQHFGDGTRLSIL.

This rearrangement joins TRBV4-1 to TRBJ1-4; D is possibly TRBD1 (6 bases). This CDR3 has 15 residues. Between the trimmed V and J ends, which lost 2 bases and 7 bases, there was a span of 14 bases. CDR1 is MGHRA and CDR2 is YSYEKL in the germline V gene. CDR3 loop: CASSQSAGEGEKLFF. The CDR3, as DNA: TGCGCCAGCAGCCAAAGCGCAGGGGAGGGTGAAAAACTGTTTTTT.

The chain carries TRBV5-1 and TRBJ2-2, with 9 bases aligning to TRBD1. V gave up 1 base and J gave up 4 bases; unmatched junction bases: 8. From germline, CDR1 is SGHRS and CDR2 YFSETQ. This CDR3 has 17 amino acids. CDR3 loop: CASSLYGPTGGTGELFF. The CDR3, as DNA: TGCGCCAGCAGCTTGTATGGGCCGACAGGGGGCACCGGGGAGCTGTTTTTT.

The CDR3 sequence: CATSATGTSGKQYF. In DNA form, the CDR3 reads TGTGCCACCAGTGCCACGGGGACTAGCGGGAAGCAGTACTTC. The chain uses TRBV24-1 and TRBJ2-7, with 13 bases matching TRBD2. Germline values: CDR1 KGHDR, CDR2 SFDVKD. V lost 5 bases, J lost 8 bases, and 5 bases stayed unmatched. This CDR3 is 14 amino acids long.

The V gene is TRBV30, the J gene TRBJ1-1; 10 bases are shared with TRBD1. Unmatched junction bases numbered 7, after V lost 0 bases and J lost 6 bases. The CDR3 is made up of 15 amino acids. CDR1 is GTSNPN, CDR2 SVGIG, per germline (reference sequence). CDR3 loop: CAWSVRRTGGAEAFF. The CDR3 nucleotides are TGTGCCTGGAGTGTACGCAGGACAGGGGGAGCTGAAGCTTTCTTT. Filled out from reference TRBV30 and TRBJ1-1, the complete variable domain reads SQTIHQWPATLVQPVGSPLSLECTVEGTSNPNLYWYRQAAGRGLQLLFYSVGIGQISSEVPQNLSASRPQDRQFILSSKKLLLSDSGFYLCAWSVRRTGGAEAFFGQGTRLTVV.

V and J are TRBV11-2 and TRBJ1-3; 9 bases align to TRBD1. The CDR3 length is 16 residues. The trim removed 3 bases at V and 6 bases at J, leaving 9 bases unmatched. CDR1 and CDR2 (germline): SGHAT, FQNNGV. For the CDR3, the DNA is TGTGCCAGCAGCTTTGGGCGCGGGACAGGGAAAAACACCATATATTTT. This translates into CASSFGRGTGKNTIYF.

This clone was picked up one time. The chain has TRBV24-1 and TRBJ2-1; D call uncertain. This CDR3 has 15 residues. Germline CDR1 reads KGHDR; CDR2 reads SFDVKD. Trimming shortened V by 3 bases and J by 1 base, and 9 bases separated the two germline ends. The CDR3 loop is CATSDPAQSYNEQFF. For the CDR3, the DNA is TGTGCCACCAGTGATCCCGCCCAGTCCTACAATGAGCAGTTCTTC.

The chain couples TRBV4-1 to TRBJ2-5; D gene ambiguous. The CDR3 covers 14 residues. V was pared by 1 base and J by 2 bases, with 8 bases between. Germline V lookup: CDR1 MGHRA, CDR2 YSYEKL. The CDR3 DNA reads as TGCGCCAGCAGCCAAGCCAGTTTTCAAGAGACCCAGTACTTC. Its protein is CASSQASFQETQYF.

The chain is built from TRBV4-3 and TRBJ2-7, with D uncertain. V lost 0 bases and J 6 bases, leaving 15 bases between the germline ends. CDR3 length: 15 residues. Germline V gene data show CDR1 as LGHNA and CDR2 as YSLEER. In DNA form, the CDR3 reads TGCGCCAGCAGCCAAGATCGATCCAGACTGGCCGAGCAGTACTTC. This codes for CASSQDRSRLAEQYF.

The CDR3 protein is CASSGGQQRRLNIQYF. The CDR3 nucleotides are TGTGCCAGCAGCGGGGGACAGCAGAGACGCCTAAACATTCAGTACTTC. V is TRBV5-6 and J is TRBJ2-4; 7 nucleotides agree with TRBD1. The germline CDR1 and CDR2 sequences are SGHDT and YYEEEE. The CDR3 contains 16 residues. V gave up 4 bases and J gave up 6 bases; unmatched junction bases: 13.

For the CDR3, the DNA is TGTGCCAGCGGCGGACTAGCGGGTTACCAAGAGACCCAGTACTTC. Translating it yields CASGGLAGYQETQYF. V is TRBV2 and J is TRBJ2-5; 11 bases match TRBD2. The junction had 5 bases not matched to a gene; V was cut back by 8 bases and J by 0 bases. In germline, CDR1 is SNHLY, CDR2 FYNNEI. The CDR3 length is 15 residues.

The gene calls are TRBV6-5 and TRBJ2-1; TRBD2 matches 10 bases. J lost 8 bases, V lost 6 bases, and 10 bases had no gene match. Germline V lookup: CDR1 MNHEY, CDR2 SVGAGI. The CDR3 length is 15 residues. This chain's CDR3 is CASSPGRAGGHEQFF. CDR3 nucleotide sequence: TGTGCCAGCAGCCCGGGGAGAGCGGGAGGGCATGAGCAGTTCTTC.

In its sample, this clone was seen once. This rearrangement joins TRBV10-1 to TRBJ2-7; the match to TRBD2 covers 8 bases. Germline V gene lookup returns CDR1 WNHNN and CDR2 SYGVQD (reference sequence). V trimming: 3 bases; J trimming: 4 bases; junction bases outside the gene matches: 5. CDR3 length: 14 amino acids. CDR3 sequence (DNA): TGCGCCAGCAGTGAACGGGAGGGCCGTTACGAGCAGTACTTC. Protein: CASSEREGRYEQYF.

This clone was counted a single time. The rearrangement joins TRBV6-4 to TRBJ2-7; the D is unclear. Germline CDR1 is MRHNA and CDR2 is SNTAGT. Trimming removed 4 bases from V and 0 bases from J, with 10 bases in between. The CDR3 length is 14 residues. Here the CDR3 DNA reads TGTGCCAGCAGTGTTGGCAGCGTCTCCTACGAGCAGTACTTC. Its protein is CASSVGSVSYEQYF.

The CDR3 reads CASSPLPHNPITYEQYF. The CDR3 DNA reads TGCGCCAGCAGCCCACTCCCCCATAACCCGATTACTTACGAGCAGTACTTC. The rearrangement uses TRBV5-1 and TRBJ2-7; D unresolved. Germline CDR1 and CDR2: SGHRS and YFSETQ. This CDR3 comprises 17 residues. Trimming took off 4 bases at V and 4 bases at J, with 24 bases between the two ends. Looking up the rest from reference TRBV5-1 and TRBJ2-7 gives the full variable domain: KAGVTQTPRYLIKTRGQQVTLSCSPISGHRSVSWYQQTPGQGLQFLFEYFSETQRNKGNFPGRFSGRQFSNSRSEMNVSTLELGDSALYLCASSPLPHNPITYEQYFGPGTRLTVT.

The V gene is TRBV7-2, the J gene TRBJ2-1; weak D call: TRBD1 (5 bases). The CDR3 totals 15 residues. Trimming stripped 1 base from V and 7 bases from J, with 14 bases between. In germline, CDR1 is SGHTA, CDR2 FQGNSA. Here the CDR3 reads CASSLVSQGPNEQFF. The CDR3 region has the DNA TGTGCCAGCAGCTTAGTTTCCCAGGGTCCAAATGAGCAGTTCTTC.

This clone was picked up a small number of times. J is TRBJ2-5 and V is TRBV29-1; D is possibly TRBD1 (6 bases). The V gene's germline CDR1 is SQVTM and CDR2 ANQGSEA. The CDR3 totals 15 residues. Trimming removed 4 bases from V and 4 bases from J, with 19 bases in between. CDR3 loop: CSVVGGAGEGETQYF. Written as DNA, the CDR3 is TGCAGCGTTGTAGGGGGAGCAGGGGAAGGAGAGACCCAGTACTTC. The variable domain in full, completed from reference TRBV29-1 and TRBJ2-5, reads SAVISQKPSRDICQRGTSLTIQCQVDSQVTMMFWYRQQPGQSLTLIATANQGSEATYESGFVIDKFPISRPNLTFSTLTVSNMSPEDSSIYLCSVVGGAGEGETQYFGPGTRLLVL.